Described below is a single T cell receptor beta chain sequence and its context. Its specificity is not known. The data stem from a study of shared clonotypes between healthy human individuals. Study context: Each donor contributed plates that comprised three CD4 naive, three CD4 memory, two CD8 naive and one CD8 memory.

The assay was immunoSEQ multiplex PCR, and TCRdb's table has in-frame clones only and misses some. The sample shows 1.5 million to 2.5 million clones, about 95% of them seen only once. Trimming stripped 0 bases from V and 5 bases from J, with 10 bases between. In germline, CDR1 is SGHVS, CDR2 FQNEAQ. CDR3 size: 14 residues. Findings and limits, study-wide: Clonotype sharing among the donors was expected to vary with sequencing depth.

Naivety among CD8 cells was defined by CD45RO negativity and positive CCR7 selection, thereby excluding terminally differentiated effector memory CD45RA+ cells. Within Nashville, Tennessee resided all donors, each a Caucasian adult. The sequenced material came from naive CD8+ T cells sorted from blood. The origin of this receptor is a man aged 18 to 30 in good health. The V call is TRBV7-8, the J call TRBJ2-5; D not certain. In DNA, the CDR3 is TGTGCCAGCAGCTTAGCTGCCGCCAGGGAGACCCAGTACTTC. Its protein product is CASSLAAARETQYF.